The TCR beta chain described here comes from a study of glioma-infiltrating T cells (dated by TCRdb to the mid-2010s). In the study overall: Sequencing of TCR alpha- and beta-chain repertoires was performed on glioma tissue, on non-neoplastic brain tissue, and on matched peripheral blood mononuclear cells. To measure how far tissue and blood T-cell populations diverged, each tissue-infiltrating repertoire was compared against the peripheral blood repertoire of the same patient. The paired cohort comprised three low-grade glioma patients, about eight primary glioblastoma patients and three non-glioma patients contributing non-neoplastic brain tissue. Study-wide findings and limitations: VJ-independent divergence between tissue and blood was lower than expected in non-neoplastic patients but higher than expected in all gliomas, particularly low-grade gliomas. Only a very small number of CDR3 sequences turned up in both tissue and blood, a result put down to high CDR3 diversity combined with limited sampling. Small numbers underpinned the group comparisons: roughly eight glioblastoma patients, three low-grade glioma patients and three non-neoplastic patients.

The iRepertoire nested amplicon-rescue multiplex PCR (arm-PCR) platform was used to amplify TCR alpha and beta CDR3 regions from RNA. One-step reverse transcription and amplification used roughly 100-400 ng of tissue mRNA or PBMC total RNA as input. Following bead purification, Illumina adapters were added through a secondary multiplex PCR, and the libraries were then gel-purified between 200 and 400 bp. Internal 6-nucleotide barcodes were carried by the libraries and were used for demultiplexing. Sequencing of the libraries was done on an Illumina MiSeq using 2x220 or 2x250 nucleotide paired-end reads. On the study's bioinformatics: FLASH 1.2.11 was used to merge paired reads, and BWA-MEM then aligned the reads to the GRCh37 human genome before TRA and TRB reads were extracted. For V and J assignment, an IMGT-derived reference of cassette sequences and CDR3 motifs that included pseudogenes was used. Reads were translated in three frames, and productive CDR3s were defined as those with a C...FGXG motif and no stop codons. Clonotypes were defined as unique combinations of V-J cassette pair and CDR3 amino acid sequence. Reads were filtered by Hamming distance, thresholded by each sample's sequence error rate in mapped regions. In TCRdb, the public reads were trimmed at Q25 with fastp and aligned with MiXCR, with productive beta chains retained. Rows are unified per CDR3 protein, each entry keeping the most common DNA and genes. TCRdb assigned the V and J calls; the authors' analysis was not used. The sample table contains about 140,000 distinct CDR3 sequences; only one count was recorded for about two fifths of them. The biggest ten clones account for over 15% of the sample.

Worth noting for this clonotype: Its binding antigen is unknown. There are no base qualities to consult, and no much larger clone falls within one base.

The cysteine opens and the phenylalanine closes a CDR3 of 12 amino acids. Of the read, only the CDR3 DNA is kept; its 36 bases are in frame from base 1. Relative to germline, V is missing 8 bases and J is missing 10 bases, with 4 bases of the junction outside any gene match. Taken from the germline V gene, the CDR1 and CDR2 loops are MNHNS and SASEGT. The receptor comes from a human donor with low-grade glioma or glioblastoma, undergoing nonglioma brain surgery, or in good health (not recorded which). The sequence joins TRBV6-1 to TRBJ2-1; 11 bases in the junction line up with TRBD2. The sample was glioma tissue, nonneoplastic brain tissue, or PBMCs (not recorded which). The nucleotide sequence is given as TGTGCCAGCGGACGACTAGCGGGGGAGCAGTTCTTC. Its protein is CASGRLAGEQFF.